This T cell receptor beta chain was observed in a study of Graves' ophthalmopathy and Graves' hyperthyroidism. The authors defined stable hyperthyroidism as no ophthalmopathy within 18 months of follow-up. Aged 18 to 65, hyperthyroidism patients had been newly diagnosed, with under 2 months' duration. Patients were excluded if they had other autoimmune diseases or uncontrolled infections, and likewise if pregnancy or lactation applied. This clonotype was found many times. Its antigen remains unknown. Findings and caveats of the study: Separation of ophthalmopathy from stable hyperthyroidism was achieved by a 13-signature model, at about 89% sensitivity and around 81% specificity.

Amplification of the TCR beta CDR3 regions used RNA transcripts (as template). First-round RT-PCR employed HTBI primers, with a second-round multiplex PCR after it. In TCRdb, the multiplex PCR reads were re-called with MiXCR into one record per CDR3 protein. The sample has 620,000 or so distinct CDR3 sequences, 22% seen once. The sample was peripheral blood. The sequence was collected from a woman aged 18-29 years with stable Graves' hyperthyroidism. Some clones in this sample may be carry-over from other donors' samples.

The CDR3, as DNA: TGTGCCAGCAGCCCCTCTCAGGGCAGCGGGGAGACCCAGTACTTC. Residues: CASSPSQGSGETQYF. The chain carries TRBV13 and TRBJ2-5; D is possibly TRBD2 (6 bases). CDR3 length equals 15 residues. Germline V gene lookup returns CDR1 PRHDT and CDR2 FYEKMQ (reference sequence). V lost 5 bases, J lost 5 bases, and 18 bases lay in between.